The TCR beta chain under discussion was sequenced for a study of shared clonotypes between healthy human individuals. Study-level results: A generally larger estimated richness was seen in naive subsets than in memory subsets.

TCRdb's table, derived via immunoSEQ multiplex PCR, lists solely in-frame clones and lacks some. The repertoire holds about 1 million clones, with around 76% as singletons. This clone was observed a few times. Antigen unknown. There are 15 residues in the CDR3. V lost 4 bases to trimming and J lost 0 bases, with 10 bases between them. Germline V lookup: CDR1 SGHDT, CDR2 YYEEEE. The chain carries TRBV5-6 and TRBJ2-2; weak D call: TRBD1 (5 bases). The TCR originated in a man between 18 and 29 years old in good health. The specimen sequenced was memory CD4+ T cells sorted from blood. Sample subset: CD45RA-negative fraction. This CDR3 reads CASSVMGPNTGELFF. The CDR3 region has the DNA TGTGCCAGCAGCGTCATGGGGCCGAACACCGGGGAGCTGTTTTTT. The variable domain in full, with the rest retrieved from reference TRBV5-6 and TRBJ2-2, is DAGVTQSPTHLIKTRGQQVTLRCSPKSGHDTVSWYQQALGQGPQFIFQYYEEEERQRGNFPDRFSGHQFPNYSSELNVNALLLGDSALYLCASSVMGPNTGELFFGEGSRLTVL.